The 19 T cell receptor beta chains given below trace back to one sample, sequenced in a study of cytomegalovirus exposure and HLA in healthy donors. The PCR employed 60 Vbeta primers together with 13 Jbeta primers. Clones were read by immunoSEQ multiplex PCR, and TCRdb kept only the in-frame ones, dropping some. The table shows under 200,000 clones, with roughly 83% occurring only once. The sequenced material came from PBMCs. These receptors were obtained from a woman aged 50 to 60 in good health and CMV-seronegative.

V gene TRBV19 combines with J gene TRBJ2-3; TRBD2 is a possible D gene (5 bases). Germline assignment: CDR1 LNHDA and CDR2 SQIVND (reference sequence). Trimming stripped 5 bases from V and 3 bases from J, with 12 bases between. The length of the CDR3 is 14 residues. The CDR3 region has the DNA TGTGCCAGTAGTCCGAGACGGACTACAGATACGCAGTATTTT. It codes for CASSPRRTTDTQYF. Using reference TRBV19 and TRBJ2-3 for the parts outside the CDR3, the full variable domain is DGGITQSPKYLFRKEGQNVTLSCEQNLNHDAMYWYRQDPGQGLRLIYYSQIVNDFQKGDIAEGYSVSREKKESFPLTVTSAQKNPTAFYLCASSPRRTTDTQYFGPGTRLTVL.

The CDR3 bases are TGTGCCAGCAGCGCCGCAGGGAAATGGACCGGGGAGCTGTTTTTT. This encodes CASSAAGKWTGELFF. The chain combines TRBV9 with TRBJ2-2; maybe TRBD1 (5 bases). Trimming took off 3 bases at V and 5 bases at J, with 14 bases between the two ends. CDR1 is SGDLS, CDR2 YYNGEE, per germline. The CDR3 has 15 residues.

The chain is built from TRBV27 and TRBJ1-5; no clear D. CDR1 MNHEY and CDR2 SMNVEV come from the germline V gene (reference sequence). V was pared by 4 bases and J by 3 bases, with 10 bases between. This CDR3 spans 14 amino acids. CDR3 sequence: CASSWAGLNQPQHF. The DNA for the CDR3 is TGTGCCAGCAGTTGGGCGGGCCTCAATCAGCCCCAGCATTTT.

The chain uses TRBV7-3 and TRBJ2-1; D gene unclear. V lost 1 base to trimming and J lost 9 bases, with 10 bases between them. This CDR3 comprises 13 residues. The V gene's germline CDR1 is SGHTA and CDR2 FQGTGA. The CDR3 DNA follows: TGTGCCAGCAGCTTAAATGACGGGTTTGAGCAGTTCTTC. This translates into CASSLNDGFEQFF.

V and J are TRBV9 and TRBJ2-1; 8 positions match TRBD2. Germline CDR1 and CDR2: SGDLS and YYNGEE. The V segment lost 0 bases and the J segment 1 base; nucleotides outside the gene matches: 6. The length of the CDR3 is 17 residues. The CDR3 region has the DNA TGTGCCAGCAGCGTAGGTGTAAGCGGGAGTTCCTACAATGAGCAGTTCTTC. Amino acid sequence: CASSVGVSGSSYNEQFF.

This chain connects TRBV2 to TRBJ2-7, with TRBD1 as a possible D gene (6 bases). V was trimmed by 6 bases and J by 9 bases, leaving 15 bases between them. The CDR3 length is 12 residues. The germline V gene has CDR1 SNHLY and CDR2 FYNNEI. The CDR3 DNA follows: TGTGCCAGCAGATACCTCACAGGGCGGCAGTACTTC. It encodes CASRYLTGRQYF.

The chain couples TRBV4-1 to TRBJ2-2, with 8 nucleotides matching TRBD1. The CDR3 is made up of 14 amino acids. Trimming took 5 bases from V and 6 from J; bases not matched to a gene: 5. From germline, CDR1 is MGHRA and CDR2 YSYEKL. The CDR3 coding sequence is TGCGCCAGCAGCGGGCAGGGGGCCCCCGGGGAGCTGTTTTTT. Translation: CASSGQGAPGELFF.

Concerning this clone itself: Other DNA variants within this sample encode the same CDR3. The V call is TRBV11-2, the J call TRBJ1-2; 8 positions match TRBD1. The CDR3 is 13 residues long. Germline CDR1 SGHAT, CDR2 FQNNGV. V trimming: 6 bases; J trimming: 8 bases; junction bases outside the gene matches: 8. The CDR3 bases are TGTGCCAGCAGTTTGGACAGGGTTGGAGGCTACACCTTC. Protein product: CASSLDRVGGYTF.

The V and J genes are TRBV4-3 and TRBJ2-2, with no clear D. The CDR3 extends over 17 amino acids. V lost 4 bases and J lost 5, with 20 bases in between. Germline V gene data show CDR1 as LGHNA and CDR2 as YSLEER. The CDR3 loop is CASSLHLTILGTGELFF. DNA of the CDR3: TGCGCCAGCAGCCTACATCTGACAATCCTGGGTACCGGGGAGCTGTTTTTT.

The J gene is TRBJ2-5, the V gene TRBV7-2; 8 bases fit TRBD2. The CDR3 runs 16 residues. The ends lost 5 bases at V and 2 bases at J; junction bases unmatched: 10. The germline V gene has CDR1 SGHTA and CDR2 FQGNSA. The CDR3 loop is CASSLRGSGVQETQYF. CDR3 bases: TGTGCCAGCAGCCTCCGGGGTAGCGGGGTACAAGAGACCCAGTACTTC.

A note on this clone: One end of the junction does not line up with germline, which may come from a read error. V usage is TRBV10-2 and J usage is TRBJ2-7, with D perhaps matching TRBD2 (6 bases). Germline assignment: CDR1 WSHSY and CDR2 SAAADI. The CDR3 is made up of 12 amino acids. Here the CDR3 reads CASRELGGEQHF. CDR3 DNA: TGCGCCAGCAGGGAACTCGGGGGAGAGCAGCACTTC.

As to this clone: One end of the junction fails to match germline, which may point to a read error. The chain is built from TRBV7-9 and TRBJ1-2; TRBD1 agrees at 8 bases. The germline CDR1 and CDR2 sequences are SEHNR and FQNEAQ (reference sequence). The CDR3 covers 14 residues. The CDR3 sequence: CASSLAATGGQFFF. CDR3 DNA sequence: TGTGCCAGCAGCTTAGCTGCCACAGGGGGGCAATTCTTCTTC. Combining the CDR3 with reference TRBV7-9 and TRBJ1-2 gives the whole variable domain DTGVSQNPRHKITKRGQNVTFRCDPISEHNRLYWYRQTLGQGPEFLTYFQNEAQLEKSRLLSDRFSAERPKGSFSTLEIQRTEQGDSAMYLCASSLAATGGQFFFGSGTRLTVV.

This clone came up a few times. The chain is built from TRBV30 and TRBJ2-1; D may be TRBD1 (6 bases). CDR1 is GTSNPN and CDR2 is SVGIG in the germline V gene (reference sequence). V was shortened by 1 base and J by 5 bases, with 15 bases between the two germline ends. This CDR3 has 15 residues. The CDR3 protein is CAWSAPGGGHNEQFF. CDR3 DNA sequence: TGTGCCTGGAGTGCCCCGGGTGGGGGCCACAATGAGCAGTTCTTC.

The CDR3 DNA reads as TGTGCCGCCCGGGCGGTGGGAGGCCCTAAAAACATTCAGTACTTC. The encoded protein is CAARAVGGPKNIQYF. V gene TRBV6-5 combines with J gene TRBJ2-4; D perhaps matches TRBD2 (6 bases). The CDR3 length is 15 residues. Deletions cut 11 bases from V and 4 bases from J, with 21 bases between. Germline V gene lookup returns CDR1 MNHEY and CDR2 SVGAGI.

In nucleotides, the CDR3 is TGTGCCAGCAGCTGGGGCAGGGTTGTCAAAAGGGAAAAACTGTTTTTT. Its translation is CASSWGRVVKREKLFF. This chain uses TRBV28 with TRBJ1-4, with TRBD1 as a possible D gene (5 bases). This CDR3 region has 16 residues. Deletions cut 6 bases from V and 8 bases from J, with 22 bases between. Germline CDR1 MDHEN, CDR2 SYDVKM.

The sample holds one count of this clone. This rearrangement joins TRBV19 to TRBJ1-2, with 7 bases lining up with TRBD1. CDR1 LNHDA and CDR2 SQIVND come from the germline V gene (reference sequence). The trim removed 6 bases at V and 0 bases at J, leaving 4 bases unmatched. CDR3 length: 14 amino acids. The CDR3 coding sequence is TGTGCCAGTAGCCGGGACAGAGCTAACTATGGCTACACCTTC. Translated: CASSRDRANYGYTF.

This clone was seen a handful of times. This chain connects TRBV7-9 to TRBJ2-1; 9 bases map to TRBD2. Germline loops: CDR1 SEHNR, CDR2 FQNEAQ (reference sequence). V was pared by 5 bases and J by 8 bases, with 10 bases of the junction left unmatched. There are 15 residues in the CDR3. This chain's CDR3 is CASSPGREGRHEQFF. As DNA, the CDR3 is TGTGCCAGCAGCCCGGGGCGGGAGGGCCGTCATGAGCAGTTCTTC.

The chain uses TRBV28 and TRBJ1-2, with a weak D call TRBD1 (5 bases). The germline V gene encodes CDR1 MDHEN and CDR2 SYDVKM. V dropped 10 bases and J dropped 2 bases, with 11 bases sitting between them. This CDR3 region has 12 residues. CDR3 nucleotides: TGTGCCACGGAGCCAGGGAACTATGGCTACACCTTC. This gives the protein CATEPGNYGYTF.

This chain connects TRBV5-8 to TRBJ1-2; 9 nucleotides match TRBD1. The germline V gene has CDR1 SGHTS and CDR2 YDEGEE. The CDR3 runs to 15 residues. The ends lost 6 bases at V and 2 bases at J; junction bases unmatched: 8. Here the CDR3 DNA reads TGTGCCAGCATCGGTTGGGACAGGGACAACTATGGCTACACCTTC. It encodes CASIGWDRDNYGYTF.